This T cell receptor (beta chain) was recorded in a study of T cells after somatic rescue of genetic block. Only in-frame clones appear in the TCRdb table, and some are missing; sequencing was by immunoSEQ multiplex PCR. Among approximately 110,000 clones, 85% to 95% were seen once, and the ten largest hold roughly 1.5%. V gave up 3 bases and J gave up 6 bases, with 11 bases separating them. This CDR3 comprises 13 residues. From germline, CDR1 is SGHTS and CDR2 YDEGEE. Specimen: peripheral blood mononuclear cells (PBMCs). V usage is TRBV5-8 and J usage is TRBJ2-3; unclear D gene. The origin of this receptor is a woman between 18 and 29 years old. The CDR3, as DNA: TGTGCCAGCAGCTGGCCGGGTCAGGATACGCAGTATTTT. Translated, it gives CASSWPGQDTQYF.